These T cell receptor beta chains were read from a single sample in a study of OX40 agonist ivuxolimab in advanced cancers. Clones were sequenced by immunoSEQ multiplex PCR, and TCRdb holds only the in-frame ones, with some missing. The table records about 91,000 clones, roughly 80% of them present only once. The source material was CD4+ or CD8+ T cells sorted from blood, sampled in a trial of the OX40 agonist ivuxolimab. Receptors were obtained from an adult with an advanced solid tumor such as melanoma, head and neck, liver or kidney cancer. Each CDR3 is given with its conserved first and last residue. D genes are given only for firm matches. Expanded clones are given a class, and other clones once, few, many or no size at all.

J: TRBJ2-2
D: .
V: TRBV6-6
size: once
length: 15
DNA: TGTGCCAGCATCAACCAGGGGGGTGACACCGGGGAGCTGTTTTTT
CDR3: CASINQGGDTGELFF

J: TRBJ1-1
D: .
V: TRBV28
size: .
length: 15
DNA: TGTGCCACGAACCTTAGCGGGGGTACGCTCACTGAAGCTTTCTTT
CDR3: CATNLSGGTLTEAFF

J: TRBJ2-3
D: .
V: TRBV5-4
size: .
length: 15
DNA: TGTGCCAGCAGCTTGCCGGGTCCGAGGGTGAATACGCAGTATTTT
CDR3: CASSLPGPRVNTQYF

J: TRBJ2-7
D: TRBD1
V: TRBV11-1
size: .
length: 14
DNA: TGTGCCAGCAGCTTGGGACAGGGGGCAGGGGAGCAGTACTTC
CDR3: CASSLGQGAGEQYF

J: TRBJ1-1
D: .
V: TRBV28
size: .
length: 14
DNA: TGTGCCAGCAGTTTATCGACAGATTACACTGAAGCTTTCTTT
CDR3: CASSLSTDYTEAFF

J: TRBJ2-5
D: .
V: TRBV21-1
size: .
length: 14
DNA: TGTGCCAGCAGCAGGACTAGCGGGGGTGAGACCCAGTACTTC
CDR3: CASSRTSGGETQYF

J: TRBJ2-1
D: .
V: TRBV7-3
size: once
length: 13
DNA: TGTGCCAGCAGCCCCCGGACCGGGGGCGAGCAGTTCTTC
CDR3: CASSPRTGGEQFF

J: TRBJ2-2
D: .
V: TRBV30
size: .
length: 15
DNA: TGTGCCACCCGAACTGGGGGCTCGAACACCGGGGAGCTGTTTTTT
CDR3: CATRTGGSNTGELFF

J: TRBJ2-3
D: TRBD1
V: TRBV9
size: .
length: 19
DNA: TGTGCCAGCAGCGTACACGGGACAGGGGGCCGTACTAGCACAGATACGCAGTATTTT
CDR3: CASSVHGTGGRTSTDTQYF

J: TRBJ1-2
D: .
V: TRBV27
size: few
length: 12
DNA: TGTGCCAGCAGTTTAGCAGGGCATGGCTACACCTTC
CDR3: CASSLAGHGYTF

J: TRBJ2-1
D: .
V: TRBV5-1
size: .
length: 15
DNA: TGCGCCAGCAGCCCAGCGGACTCCATATACAATGAGCAGTTCTTC
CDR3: CASSPADSIYNEQFF

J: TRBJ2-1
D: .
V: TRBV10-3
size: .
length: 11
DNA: TGTGCCATCAGTGAGCCCGGGGAGCAGTTCTTC
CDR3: CAISEPGEQFF

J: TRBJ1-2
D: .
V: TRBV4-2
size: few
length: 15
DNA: TGTGCCAGCAGCCAAGATACAGCCGGGGCCCATGGCTACACCTTC
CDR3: CASSQDTAGAHGYTF

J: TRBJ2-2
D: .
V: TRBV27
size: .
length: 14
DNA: TGTGCCAGCCTAAGACAGGCTGGCACCGGGGAGCTGTTTTTT
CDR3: CASLRQAGTGELFF

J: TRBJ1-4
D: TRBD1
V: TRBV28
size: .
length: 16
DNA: TGTGCCAGCAGCAGGGGACAGGGGGCAACTAATGAAAAACTGTTTTTT
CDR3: CASSRGQGATNEKLFF

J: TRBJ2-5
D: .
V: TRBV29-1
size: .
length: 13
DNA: TGCAGCGTTGCCGGCACCGATCGTCGGACCCAGTACTTC
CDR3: CSVAGTDRRTQYF

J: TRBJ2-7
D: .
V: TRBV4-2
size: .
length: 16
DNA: TGTGCCAGCAGCCAAGATGTAGGGGAACCCTTTTACGAGCAGTACTTC
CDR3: CASSQDVGEPFYEQYF

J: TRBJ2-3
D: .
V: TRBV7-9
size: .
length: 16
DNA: TGTGCCAGCAGCCTCCTACGGGGGGCTCTCCCAGATACGCAGTATTTT
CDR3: CASSLLRGALPDTQYF

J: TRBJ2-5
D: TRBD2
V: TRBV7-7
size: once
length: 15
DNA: TGTGCCAGCGCCGGGGGGGCCAAGGGCCAAGAGACCCAGTACTTC
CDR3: CASAGGAKGQETQYF

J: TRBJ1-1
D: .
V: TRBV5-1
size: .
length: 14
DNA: TGCGCCAGCAGCTTGCAGGGTTTCGGCACTGAAGCTTTCTTT
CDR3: CASSLQGFGTEAFF

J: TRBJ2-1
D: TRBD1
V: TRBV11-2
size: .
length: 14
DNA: TGTGCCAGCAGCTTAGATTCAGGGGGCAGGGAGCAGTTCTTC
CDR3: CASSLDSGGREQFF

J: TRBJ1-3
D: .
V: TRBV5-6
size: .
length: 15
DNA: TGTGCCAGCAGCTGGATGGGGTACTCTGGAAACACCATATATTTT
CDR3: CASSWMGYSGNTIYF

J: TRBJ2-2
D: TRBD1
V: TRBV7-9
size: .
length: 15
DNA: TGTGCCAGCAGCCCGACAGGGATATACACCGGGGAGCTGTTTTTT
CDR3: CASSPTGIYTGELFF

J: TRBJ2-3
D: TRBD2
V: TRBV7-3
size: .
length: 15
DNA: TGTGCCAGCAGCTTATTCGGGGGGAATACAGATACGCAGTATTTT
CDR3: CASSLFGGNTDTQYF

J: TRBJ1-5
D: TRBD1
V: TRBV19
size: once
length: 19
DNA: TGTGCCAGTACTCATAGCACGGACAGGGGGCGGTTCTCCAATCAGCCCCAGCATTTT
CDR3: CASTHSTDRGRFSNQPQHF

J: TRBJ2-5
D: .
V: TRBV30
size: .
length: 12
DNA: TGTGCCTGGAGTGGATCAGGAGAGACCCAGTACTTC
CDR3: CAWSGSGETQYF

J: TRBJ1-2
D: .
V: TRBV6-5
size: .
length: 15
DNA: TGTGCCAGCAGTTACTCGGGGAGTTCCTTTAATGGCTACACCTTC
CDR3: CASSYSGSSFNGYTF

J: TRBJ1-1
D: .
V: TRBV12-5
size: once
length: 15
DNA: TGTGCTAGTGGTCCCCCCAGGGCCTTGGACACTGAAGCTTTCTTT
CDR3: CASGPPRALDTEAFF

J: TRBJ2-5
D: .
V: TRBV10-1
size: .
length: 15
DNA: TGCGCCAGCAGTGAAGGACGGGTAGGACGTGAGACCCAGTACTTC
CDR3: CASSEGRVGRETQYF

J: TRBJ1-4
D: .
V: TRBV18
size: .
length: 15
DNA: TGTGCCAGCTCACCACCGAGTCAGGGGTATGAAAAACTGTTTTTT
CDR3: CASSPPSQGYEKLFF

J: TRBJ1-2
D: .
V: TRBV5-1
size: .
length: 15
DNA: TGCGCCAGCAGCTTGGAGGCCAGGGCTATCTATGGCTACACCTTC
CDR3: CASSLEARAIYGYTF

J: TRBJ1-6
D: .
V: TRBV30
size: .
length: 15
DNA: TGTGCCTGGGCCACGGTGAGCTCCTATAATTCACCCCTCCACTTT
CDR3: CAWATVSSYNSPLHF

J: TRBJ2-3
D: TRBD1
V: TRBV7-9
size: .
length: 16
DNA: TGTGCCAGCAGCCCGACGGGGACAGGGAACACAGATACGCAGTATTTT
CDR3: CASSPTGTGNTDTQYF

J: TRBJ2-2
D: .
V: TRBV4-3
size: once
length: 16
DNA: TGCGCCAGCAGCCAAGGGCTCGGGGCGAACACCGGGGAGCTGTTTTTT
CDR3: CASSQGLGANTGELFF

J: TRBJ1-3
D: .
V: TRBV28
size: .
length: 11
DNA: TGTGCCAGCAGTTTAAAGTACACCATATATTTT
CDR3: CASSLKYTIYF